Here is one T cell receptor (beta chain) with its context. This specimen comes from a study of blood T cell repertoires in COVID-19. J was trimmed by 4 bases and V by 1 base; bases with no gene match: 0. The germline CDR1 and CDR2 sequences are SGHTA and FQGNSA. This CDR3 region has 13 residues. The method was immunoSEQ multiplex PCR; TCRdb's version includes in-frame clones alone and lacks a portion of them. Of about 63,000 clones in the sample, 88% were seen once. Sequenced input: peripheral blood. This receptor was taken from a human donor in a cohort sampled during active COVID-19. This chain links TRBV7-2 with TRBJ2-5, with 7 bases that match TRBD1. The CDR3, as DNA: TGTGCCAGCAGCTTAGACAGGGGAGAGACCCAGTACTTC. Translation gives CASSLDRGETQYF.